This T cell receptor beta chain stems from a study of T cell changes during pregnancy in multiple sclerosis. TCRdb keeps only in-frame clones here, not all; method: immunoSEQ multiplex PCR. The table shows 34,000 or so clones, with around nine tenths occurring only once. The V gene's germline CDR1 is LGHNA and CDR2 YNFKEQ. V was pared by 2 bases and J by 6 bases, with 9 bases of the junction left unmatched. CDR3 length: 15 residues. The gene calls are TRBV4-2 and TRBJ1-1; 7 bases agree with TRBD1. The sequences come from CD8+ T cells from peripheral blood mononuclear cells, collected before pregnancy. The source is a female donor with multiple sclerosis, enrolled in a pregnancy study. CDR3 sequence reads: CASSQNRGTGSEAFF. CDR3 coding DNA: TGTGCCAGCAGCCAAAACAGGGGTACGGGGTCTGAAGCTTTCTTT.